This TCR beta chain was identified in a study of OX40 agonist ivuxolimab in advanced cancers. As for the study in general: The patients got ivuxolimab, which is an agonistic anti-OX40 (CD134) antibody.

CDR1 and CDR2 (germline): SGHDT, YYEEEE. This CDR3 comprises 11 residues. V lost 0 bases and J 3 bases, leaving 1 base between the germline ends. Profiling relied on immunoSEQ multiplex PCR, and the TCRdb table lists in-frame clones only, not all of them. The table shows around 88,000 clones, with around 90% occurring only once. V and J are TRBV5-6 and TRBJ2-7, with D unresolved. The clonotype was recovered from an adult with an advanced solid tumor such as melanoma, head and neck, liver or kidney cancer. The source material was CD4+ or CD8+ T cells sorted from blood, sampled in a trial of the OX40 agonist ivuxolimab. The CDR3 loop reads CASSLGYEQYF. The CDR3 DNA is TGTGCCAGCAGCTTGGGCTACGAGCAGTACTTC.